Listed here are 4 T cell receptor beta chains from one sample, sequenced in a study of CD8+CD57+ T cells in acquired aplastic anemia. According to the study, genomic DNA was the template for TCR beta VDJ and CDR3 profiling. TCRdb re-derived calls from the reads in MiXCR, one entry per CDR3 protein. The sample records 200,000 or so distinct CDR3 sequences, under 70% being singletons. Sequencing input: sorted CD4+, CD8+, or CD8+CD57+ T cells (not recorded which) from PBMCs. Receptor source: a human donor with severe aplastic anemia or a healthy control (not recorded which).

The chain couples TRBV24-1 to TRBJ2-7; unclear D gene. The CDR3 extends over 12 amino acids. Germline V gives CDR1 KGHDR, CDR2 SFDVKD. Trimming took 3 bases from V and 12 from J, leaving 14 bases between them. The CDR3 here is CATSDGVSPAYF. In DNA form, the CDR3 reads TGTGCCACCAGTGATGGGGTGTCTCCGGCGTACTTC.

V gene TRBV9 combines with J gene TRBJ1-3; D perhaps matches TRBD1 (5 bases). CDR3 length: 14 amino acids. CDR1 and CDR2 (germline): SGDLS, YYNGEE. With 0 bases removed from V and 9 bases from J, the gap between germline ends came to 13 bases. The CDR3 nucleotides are TGTGCCAGCAGCGTAGCTAGCGGGGGTATCACCATATATTTT. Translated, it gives CASSVASGGITIYF.

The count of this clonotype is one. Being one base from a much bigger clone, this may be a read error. The CDR3 DNA is TGTGCCAGCAGCTTAGTTACCACTACAAGGGATGAAAAACTGTTTTTT. It codes for CASSLVTTTRDEKLFF. This chain joins TRBV7-8 and TRBJ1-4; the D is unclear. Trimming pared 1 base from V and 6 bases from J, leaving 15 bases between. The germline CDR1 and CDR2 sequences are SGHVS and FQNEAQ. This CDR3 is built from 16 residues.

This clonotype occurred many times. The CDR3 DNA follows: TGTGCCAGCAGCTCAGACGGACTCACAGATACGCAGTATTTT. This codes for CASSSDGLTDTQYF. V is TRBV13 and J is TRBJ2-3; the D gene is possibly TRBD2 (5 bases). V was cut by 4 bases and J by 2 bases, with 10 bases left in between. The germline CDR1 and CDR2 sequences are PRHDT and FYEKMQ (reference sequence). The CDR3 sequence is 14 residues long.